This T cell receptor (beta chain) was sequenced during a study of cytomegalovirus exposure and HLA in healthy donors (TCRdb year 2017). The study in broad terms: An earlier analysis of some 500 of the donors reported roughly 300 Gb of sequence data and 120 million or so unique TCR beta sequences from 150 million to 200 million T cells. An early release covering just under 650 HLA-typed donors comprised approximately 300 gigabases of sequencing data and around 80 million unique TCR sequences. Of the roughly 400 genotyped donors, about 80% fell in the genetic ancestry cluster associated with self-reported Caucasian donors. The study was designed to test whether signatures of past pathogen exposure could be identified by cataloging public T cell receptors. The study profiled the T cell repertoires of under 850 subjects by immunosequencing and related them to cytomegalovirus serostatus. Besides the first cohort of roughly 640 subjects, a separate validation cohort made up of 120 different subjects was used. To predict cytomegalovirus infection status, the study combined high-throughput TCR immunosequencing, statistical association of individual TCRs with disease status, and machine learning. In a later analysis, previously published TCR beta repertoires from 500 to 750 donors were re-analyzed and high-resolution HLA genotyping was added so that TCR occurrence patterns could be studied. The later analysis used no new phenotypic data to find candidate immune exposures, relying instead on TCR beta sequences and their occurrence across donors. To decide whether each TCR beta V gene segment behaved as functional or pseudogenic, an earlier analysis of over 500 of the donors relied on high-throughput TCR beta sequencing. Donor age, sex, ethnicity and CMV serostatus were compiled alongside the repertoire data. A later genetic analysis took genome-wide SNP genotypes for about three fifths of the roughly 700 donors and used that subset as a discovery cohort. Every discovery cohort repertoire had been produced on one sequencing platform. HLA typing included class I and class II loci at four-digit resolution. Typing coverage differed by locus: A, B, C, DRB1 and DQB1 were typed in roughly 620-630 donors, DQA1 in around 500, DPA1 in over 600, and DPB1 in around 440. Because of strong linkage in the cohort, five DR-DQ haplotypes were treated as single units for association and clustering. On average, roughly 240,000 unique TCR beta nucleotide sequences were sequenced per donor among 398 genotyped donors of the cohort, with about 17% of those sequences being non-productive.

As to this clone: This receptor's antigen is unknown.

Libraries were constructed by the immunoSEQ multiplex PCR assay. For the multiplex PCR, a mixture combining 60 forward primers for TCR Vbeta segments and 13 reverse primers for TCR Jbeta segments was used. The CDR3 region of rearranged TCR beta genes was amplified from genomic DNA by a multiplex PCR assay. The Illumina HiSeq System was used to sequence the amplified TCR beta libraries as 87-base-pair reads. Per the authors' processing: A later analysis counted about 80 million unique TCR beta chains across the roughly 700 repertoires, and around 9.9 million of these chains were shared by at least two donors. A nearest-neighbor algorithm error-corrected the raw reads and collapsed the reads into unique sequences, merging closely related sequences to remove PCR and sequencing errors. CDR3 sequences were aligned to IMGT reference sequences to assign V, D and J gene segments. For a sequence to be retained, a match of at least six nucleotides was required to both a V gene segment and a J gene segment. A rearrangement was called productive if the CDR3 had no stop codons and remained in frame with V and J, and every other rearrangement was called non-productive. CDR3 was defined according to IMGT convention as the region running from the second conserved V-encoded cysteine to the conserved J-encoded phenylalanine. In an earlier analysis of more than 550 of the donors, sequences lacking an unambiguous match to a single V gene segment were excluded. In an earlier analysis of approximately 610 of the donors, V segments were called functional above 56.7% productive rearrangements and were called segregating when the between-donor standard deviation exceeded 5%. A statistical classification framework was built to diagnose cytomegalovirus status from the catalog of TCR beta chain sequences. In a later analysis, TCR nucleotide sequences were compared against IMGT/GENE-DB human TR gene sequences so that V and J genes could be assigned. A later analysis assigned CDR3 sequences and most-parsimonious VDJ recombination scenarios with the TCRdist pipeline. In a later analysis, every TCR beta chain was defined by the combination of its CDR3 amino acid sequence and its V-gene family, and reads without a unique V-gene family were dropped. To address suspected cross-contamination and a sequencing artifact, a later analysis removed some 620 highly shared, low-generation-probability nucleotide sequences. In a later analysis, a clonal expansion index for each public chain was calculated from normalized within-repertoire ranks of inferred template counts. Generation probabilities in a later analysis came from a VDJ recombination model fitted to out-of-frame rearrangements, and those results were checked against IGoR. Hypergeometric tests were used in a later analysis to score TCR-TCR, TCR-HLA and TCR-CMV co-occurrence, with a repertoire-size bias correction applied to the TCR pairs. A later analysis estimated false discovery rates by permuting HLA or CMV assignments 20 times. A later analysis grouped co-occurring TCRs with DBSCAN, adding TCRdist sequence similarity when clustering within HLA-allele-positive subsets. Repertoires with fewer than 30,000 or more than 120,000 public chains, plus five repertoires with anomalous nucleotide sharing, were excluded from co-occurrence clustering. TCRdb carries this immuneACCESS record with in-frame sequences only. Its versions omit some clonotypes, under half of them owing to an unresolved V gene in the studies checked, with the rest unexplained. The DNA gave D and trimming, while V, J and clone size come from that table. The sample's table covers 120,000 or so clones. The ten largest make up less than 4.5% of the sample.

Study-wide conclusions, independent of this receptor: In both the original and validation cohorts, the classifier was reported to diagnose cytomegalovirus status with high specificity and sensitivity. Because counts were too low, approximately 15 rarely observed V segments, including chromosome 9 orphons, were excluded from the earlier analysis of some 590 of the donors. Most TCR sequences were observed very rarely across donors, whereas some public TCRs were present in many individuals. Roughly uniform sequencing depth across donors was assumed in presence/absence analyses, although this assumption may not hold. Because HLA typing was unavailable for some donors at each locus, only the typed subset was used in association tests. Assigning TCR associations to individual alleles was difficult when HLA alleles, especially DR and DQ, strongly co-occurred. For the cohort, immune exposure information was limited to CMV serostatus. In this cohort, only TCR beta chains were sequenced, and detectable features were limited by the absence of alpha or paired-chain data. Linkage disequilibrium might explain the correlated functional status among segregating V segments, but an unknown experimental factor could not be ruled out. A later analysis associated 16,951 TCR beta sequences with specific HLA alleles at a false discovery rate of 0.05. A later genetic analysis reported fewer N-insertions in productive TCRs among donors in an Asian-associated ancestry cluster than the roughly 700-donor mean. The study gave a list of about 150 TCR beta chains associated with cytomegalovirus. In vitro tests confirmed that three of the cytomegalovirus-associated TCR beta chains recognize cytomegalovirus antigens. According to a later analysis, most CMV-associated TCR beta chains appeared to be HLA-restricted, and the HLA associations seemed to be driven largely by CMV exposure. In a later analysis, several top co-occurrence clusters were reported to appear linked to parvovirus B19, influenza, CMV and Epstein-Barr virus. According to the authors, the approach could potentially be generalized to other disease states and immunological phenotypes. In a later analysis, HLA-associated TCR beta chains were found to be more clonally expanded and to have lower generation probabilities than equally common non-associated chains. A later genetic analysis associated a missense DCLRE1C variant with V-gene and J-gene trimming of TCR beta chains, and an independent cohort replicated the association. A later analysis found that TCR association rates varied across HLA loci, with DRB1 alleles showing the most associated TCRs and HLA-C alleles the fewest. In an earlier analysis of about 600 of the donors, most TCR beta V segments appeared in productive rearrangements about 87% or about 30% of the time, broadly matching IMGT annotations. The sequencing pipeline was judged likely to have produced a cluster of highly shared sequence variants as a technical artifact. A further reported finding was that TCR beta sequences accurately predicted the HLA-A and HLA-B alleles for most subjects in the first cohort.

The cohort comprised around 690 healthy bone marrow donors. All cohort members were sampled while nominally healthy, although unrecorded immune exposures were likely present. The donor was CMV seronegative and was included in the group of a few hundred seronegative cohort members. Every donor gave a peripheral blood sample, and the peripheral blood mononuclear cells from that sample were used for TCR beta sequencing. Genomic DNA extraction from the blood cell samples was performed with the Qiagen DNeasy Blood Extraction Kit. This sequence originates from a man between 18 and 35 years old in good health and CMV-seronegative. What was sequenced was PBMCs.

The bases are TGTGCCAGCAGCACCGTCGGGACAGGTTTTTCTGAAGCTTTCTTT. It encodes CASSTVGTGFSEAFF. The rearranged chain carries TRBV7-6 and TRBJ1-1; TRBD1 fits 8 bases in the junction. The CDR1 and CDR2 encoded by the germline V gene are SGHVS and FNYEAQ. Clipping removes 5 bases from V and 6 bases from J, with 11 as the unmatched junction base count. From its cysteine to its phenylalanine, the CDR3 spans 15 amino acids. Of the read, only the CDR3 DNA is kept; its 45 bases are in frame from base 1.